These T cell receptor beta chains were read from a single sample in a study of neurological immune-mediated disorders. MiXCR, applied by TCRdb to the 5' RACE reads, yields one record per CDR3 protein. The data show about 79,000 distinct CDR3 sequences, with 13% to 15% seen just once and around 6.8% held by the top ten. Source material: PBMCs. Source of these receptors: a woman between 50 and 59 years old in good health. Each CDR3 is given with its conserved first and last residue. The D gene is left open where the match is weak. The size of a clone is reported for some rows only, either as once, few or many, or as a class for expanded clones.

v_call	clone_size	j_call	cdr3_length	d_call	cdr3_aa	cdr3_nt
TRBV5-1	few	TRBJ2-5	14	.	CASSFPGAVETQYF	TGCGCCAGCAGCTTCCCGGGGGCAGTGGAGACCCAGTACTTC
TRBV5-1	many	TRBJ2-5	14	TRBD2	CASSQGTSLETQYF	TGCGCCAGCAGCCAAGGGACTAGCCTGGAGACCCAGTACTTC
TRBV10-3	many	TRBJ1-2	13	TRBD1	CASAQGAQYGYTF	TGTGCCAGCGCCCAGGGGGCGCAATATGGCTACACCTTC
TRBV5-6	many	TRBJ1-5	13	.	CASSPGPNQPQHF	TGTGCCAGCAGCCCGGGCCCCAATCAGCCCCAGCATTTT
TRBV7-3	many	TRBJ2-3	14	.	CASRGDGYTDTQYF	TGTGCCAGCAGGGGGGACGGCTACACAGATACGCAGTATTTT
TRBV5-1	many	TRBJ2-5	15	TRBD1	CASSVTPGTEETQYF	TGCGCCAGCAGCGTAACCCCCGGGACAGAAGAGACCCAGTACTTC
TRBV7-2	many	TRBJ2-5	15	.	CASSLDFRGRETQYF	TGTGCCAGCAGCTTAGATTTCCGGGGAAGGGAGACCCAGTACTTC
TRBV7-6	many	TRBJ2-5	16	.	CASSLFGQRYQETQYF	TGTGCCAGCAGCTTATTTGGACAGAGGTACCAAGAGACCCAGTACTTC
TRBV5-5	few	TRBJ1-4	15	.	CASSLAPATNEKLFF	TGTGCCAGCAGCTTGGCCCCGGCAACTAATGAAAAACTGTTTTTT
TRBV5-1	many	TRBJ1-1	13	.	CASSGPSNTEAFF	TGCGCCAGCAGTGGACCGTCGAACACTGAAGCTTTCTTT
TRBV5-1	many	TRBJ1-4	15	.	CASSFQATTNEKLFF	TGCGCCAGCAGCTTCCAGGCGACAACTAATGAAAAACTGTTTTTT
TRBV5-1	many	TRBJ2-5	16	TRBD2	CASSSLAGGFQETQYF	TGCGCCAGCAGCTCCTTAGCGGGGGGCTTTCAAGAGACCCAGTACTTC
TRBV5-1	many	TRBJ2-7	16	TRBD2	CASSLEAGFPSYEQYF	TGCGCCAGCAGCTTGGAAGCGGGATTTCCTTCTTACGAGCAGTACTTC
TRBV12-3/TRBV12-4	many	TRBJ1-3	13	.	CASSLRGRNTIYF	TGTGCCAGCAGTTTAAGGGGAAGAAACACCATATATTTT
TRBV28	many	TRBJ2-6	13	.	CASKAPGANVLTF	TGTGCCAGCAAGGCCCCTGGGGCCAACGTCCTGACTTTC
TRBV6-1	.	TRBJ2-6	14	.	CASSAPGGANVLTF	TGTGCCAGCAGCGCCCCGGGTGGGGCCAACGTCCTGACTTTC
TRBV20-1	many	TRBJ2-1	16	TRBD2	CSARGRAGALYNEQFF	TGCAGTGCTAGAGGCAGAGCGGGAGCTCTTTACAATGAGCAGTTCTTC
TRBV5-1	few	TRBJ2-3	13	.	CASSSDPVDTQYF	TGCGCCAGCAGCTCGGATCCTGTAGATACGCAGTATTTT
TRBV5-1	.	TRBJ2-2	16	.	CASSRQTTAYTRELFF	TGCGCCAGCAGCCGGCAGACCACCGCGTACACCAGGGAGCTGTTTTTT
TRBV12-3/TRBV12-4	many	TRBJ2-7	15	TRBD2	CASSRVAGFPYEQYF	TGTGCCAGCAGCCGAGTAGCGGGATTCCCCTACGAGCAGTACTTC
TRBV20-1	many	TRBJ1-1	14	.	CSASERTGNTEAFF	TGCAGTGCTTCTGAGCGGACGGGGAACACTGAAGCTTTCTTT
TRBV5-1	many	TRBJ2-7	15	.	CASSSAPGVRDEQYF	TGCGCCAGCAGCTCGGCCCCAGGAGTGAGGGACGAGCAGTACTTC
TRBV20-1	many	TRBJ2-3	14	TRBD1	CSASSGGGTDTQYF	TGCAGTGCTTCCTCAGGGGGCGGCACAGATACGCAGTATTTT
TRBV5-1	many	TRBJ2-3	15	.	CASSLVGRRADTQYF	TGCGCCAGCAGCTTGGTGGGGAGGCGAGCAGATACGCAGTATTTT
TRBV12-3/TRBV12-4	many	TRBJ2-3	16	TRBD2	CASRRGLAGTGDTQYF	TGTGCCAGCAGACGGGGACTAGCGGGCACGGGGGATACGCAGTATTTT
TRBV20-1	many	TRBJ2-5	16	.	CSARMEITADPETQYF	TGCAGTGCTAGGATGGAGATAACCGCGGACCCGGAGACCCAGTACTTC
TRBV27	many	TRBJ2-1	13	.	CASSLTFRDTKFF	TGTGCCAGCAGTTTAACGTTCAGAGACACGAAGTTCTTC
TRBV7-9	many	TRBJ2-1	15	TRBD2	CASSWTSGPYNEQFF	TGTGCCAGCAGCTGGACTAGCGGTCCCTACAATGAGCAGTTCTTC
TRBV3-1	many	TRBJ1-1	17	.	CASSPQRGMPRDTEAFF	TGTGCCAGCAGCCCCCAGCGGGGGATGCCCAGGGACACTGAAGCTTTCTTT
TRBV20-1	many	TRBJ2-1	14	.	CSAPPVGAGNEQFF	TGCAGTGCCCCCCCGGTCGGAGCGGGCAATGAGCAGTTCTTC
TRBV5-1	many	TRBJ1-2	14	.	CASSLPATEDGYTF	TGCGCCAGCAGCTTGCCCGCGACCGAGGATGGCTACACCTTC
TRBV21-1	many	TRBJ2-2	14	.	CAIWDREFTGELFF	TGTGCCATTTGGGACAGGGAGTTCACCGGGGAGCTGTTTTTT
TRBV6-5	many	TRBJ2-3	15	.	CATSYSSASTDTQYF	TGTGCCACCTCATATTCTAGCGCGAGCACAGATACGCAGTATTTT
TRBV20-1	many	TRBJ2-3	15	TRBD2	CSALWTSGSGDTQYF	TGCAGTGCCCTCTGGACTAGCGGGAGCGGGGATACGCAGTATTTT
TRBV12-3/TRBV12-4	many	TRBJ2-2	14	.	CASSFDRVTGELFF	TGTGCCAGCAGTTTCGACCGGGTAACCGGGGAGCTGTTTTTT
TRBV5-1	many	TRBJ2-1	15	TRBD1	CASSLGDRAGNEQFF	TGCGCCAGCAGCTTGGGGGACAGGGCAGGCAATGAGCAGTTCTTC
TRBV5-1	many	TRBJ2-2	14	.	CASSFFGADGELFF	TGCGCCAGCAGCTTCTTCGGGGCCGACGGGGAGCTGTTTTTT
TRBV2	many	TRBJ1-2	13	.	CASSEIANYGYTF	TGTGCCAGCAGTGAAATAGCAAACTATGGCTACACCTTC
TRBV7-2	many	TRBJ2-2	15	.	CASRQTRGGTGELFF	TGTGCCAGCAGGCAGACTAGAGGTGGCACCGGGGAGCTGTTTTTT
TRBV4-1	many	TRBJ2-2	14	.	CASSLPQGTGELFF	TGCGCCAGCAGCCTACCTCAGGGAACCGGGGAGCTGTTTTTT
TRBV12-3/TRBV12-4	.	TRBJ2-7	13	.	CASTLHGGDEQYF	TGTGCCAGCACCTTACACGGGGGCGACGAGCAGTACTTC
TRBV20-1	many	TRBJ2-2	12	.	CSARDNSGELFF	TGCAGTGCTAGAGACAATTCCGGGGAGCTGTTTTTT
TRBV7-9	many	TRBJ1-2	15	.	CASSLEGGARYGYTF	TGTGCCAGCAGCTTAGAGGGAGGGGCGCGCTATGGCTACACCTTC
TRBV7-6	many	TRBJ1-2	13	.	CASSSRGWDGYTF	TGTGCCAGCAGCTCCAGGGGTTGGGATGGCTACACCTTC
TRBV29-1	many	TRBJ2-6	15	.	CSVAGRGSGANVLTF	TGCAGCGTTGCGGGACGGGGCTCCGGGGCCAACGTCCTGACTTTC
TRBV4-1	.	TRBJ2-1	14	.	CASSQTPLVNEQFF	TGCGCCAGCAGCCAGACCCCTCTGGTCAATGAGCAGTTCTTC
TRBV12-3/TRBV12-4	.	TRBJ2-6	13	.	CDSSSSGANVLTF	TGTGACAGCAGTTCCTCTGGGGCCAACGTCCTGACTTTC
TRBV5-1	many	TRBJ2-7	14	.	CASSLESGSYEQYF	TGCGCCAGCAGCTTGGAATCGGGCTCCTACGAGCAGTACTTC
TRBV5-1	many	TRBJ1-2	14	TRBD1	CASSTGQTNYGYTF	TGCGCCAGCAGCACGGGACAGACTAACTATGGCTACACCTTC
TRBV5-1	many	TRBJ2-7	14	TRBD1	CASSELTGTYEQYF	TGCGCCAGCAGCGAATTGACAGGGACCTACGAGCAGTACTTC
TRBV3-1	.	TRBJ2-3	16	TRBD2	CASSQTSGTHTDTQYF	TGTGCCAGCAGCCAGACTAGCGGGACTCACACAGATACGCAGTATTTT
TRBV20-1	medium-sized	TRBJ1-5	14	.	CSAKVSGEGQPQHF	TGCAGTGCTAAGGTTTCAGGGGAAGGTCAGCCCCAGCATTTT
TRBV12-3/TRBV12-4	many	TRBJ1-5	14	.	CASSLRGVRQPQHF	TGTGCCAGCAGTTTGAGGGGTGTGCGGCAGCCCCAGCATTTT
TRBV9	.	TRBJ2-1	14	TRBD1	CASSGAGGYNDQFF	TGTGCCAGCAGCGGAGCAGGGGGCTACAATGATCAGTTCTTC
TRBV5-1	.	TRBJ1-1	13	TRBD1	CASRDRSSTEAFF	TGCGCCAGCAGGGACAGGTCCAGCACTGAAGCTTTCTTT
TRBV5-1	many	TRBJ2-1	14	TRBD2	CASSSGLVFDEQFF	TGCGCCAGCAGCTCGGGACTAGTATTCGATGAGCAGTTCTTC
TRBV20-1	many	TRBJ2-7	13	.	CSAEPPGVYEQYF	TGCAGTGCTGAGCCCCCGGGCGTCTACGAGCAGTACTTC
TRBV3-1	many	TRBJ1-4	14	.	CASSLQGGNEKLFF	TGTGCCAGCAGCCTACAGGGTGGTAATGAAAAACTGTTTTTT
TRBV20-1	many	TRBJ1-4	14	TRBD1	CSASGGDSNEKLFF	TGCAGTGCTAGTGGGGGGGACAGCAATGAAAAACTGTTTTTT
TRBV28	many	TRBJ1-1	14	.	CASSRSGAWTEAFF	TGTGCCAGCAGTCGATCGGGTGCTTGGACTGAAGCTTTCTTT